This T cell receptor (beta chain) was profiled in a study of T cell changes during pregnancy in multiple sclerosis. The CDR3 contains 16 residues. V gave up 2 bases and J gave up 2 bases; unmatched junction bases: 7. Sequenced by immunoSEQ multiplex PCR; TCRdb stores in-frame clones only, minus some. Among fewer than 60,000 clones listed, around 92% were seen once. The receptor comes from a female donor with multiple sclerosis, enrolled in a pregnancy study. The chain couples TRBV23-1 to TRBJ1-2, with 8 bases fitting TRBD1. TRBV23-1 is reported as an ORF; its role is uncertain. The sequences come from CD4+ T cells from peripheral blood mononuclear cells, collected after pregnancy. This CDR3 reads CASSQTWTGPNYGYTF. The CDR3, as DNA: TGCGCCAGCAGTCAAACCTGGACAGGGCCCAACTATGGCTACACCTTC.